The clone carrying this T cell receptor (beta chain) was detected only once. This sample is drawn from a study of T cells in Graves' hyperthyroidism and ophthalmopathy. The germline V gene encodes CDR1 SGHRS and CDR2 YFSETQ. V lost 8 bases to trimming and J lost 5 bases, with 13 bases between them. The CDR3 runs to 12 residues. RNA transcripts provided the source from which TCR beta CDR3 regions were amplified. During a first-round RT-PCR of the TCR CDR3, the HTBI primer set was used. TCRdb called the multiplex PCR reads again in MiXCR, with one record for every CDR3 protein. The repertoire holds 600,000 to 800,000 distinct CDR3 sequences, roughly a third seen once, with around 29% in the top ten.

This clonotype was sampled from a woman aged 40 to 50 with Graves' hyperthyroidism. The chain employs TRBV5-1 and TRBJ2-5, with D perhaps TRBD2 (5 bases). The specimen sequenced was blood. CDR3 residues: CASQRPGETQYF. The CDR3 nucleotides read TGCGCCAGTCAGCGGCCGGGGGAGACCCAGTACTTC.